This entry lists 14 T cell receptor beta chains sequenced from one sample in a study of CD8 T cells in ankylosing spondylitis. TCRdb re-called the 5' RACE reads through MiXCR, storing one row per CDR3 protein. The sample records approximately 240,000 distinct CDR3 sequences, under 12% being singletons. Sequenced input: blood, either unsorted or a sorted T cell fraction (not recorded which). The receptors derive from a male donor with ankylosing spondylitis or in good health (not recorded which).

This clonotype has at least ten counts. The chain recombines TRBV10-2 with TRBJ1-2; D gene ambiguous. The CDR3 runs 14 residues. V was clipped by 4 bases and J by 4 bases, with 13 bases between them. The germline V gene has CDR1 WSHSY and CDR2 SAAADI. The CDR3 DNA follows: TGCGCCAGCAGTGGGAAACGGACGGCCTATGGCTACACCTTC. It encodes CASSGKRTAYGYTF.

Many counts were recorded for this clonotype. The gene calls are TRBV7-8 and TRBJ2-7, with D maybe TRBD2 (7 bases). Between the trimmed V and J ends, which lost 5 bases and 8 bases, there was a span of 28 bases. The V gene's germline CDR1 is SGHVS and CDR2 FQNEAQ. CDR3 size: 17 residues. The CDR3 protein is CASSPPGGITELSQQYF. Written as DNA, the CDR3 is TGTGCCAGCAGCCCACCGGGGGGCATCACAGAACTCAGCCAGCAGTACTTC.

This chain links TRBV20-1 with TRBJ2-3; D remains unclear. CDR1 and CDR2 from the germline V gene are DFQATT and SNEGSKA (reference sequence). The CDR3 is 13 residues long. Trimming removed 0 bases at V and 14 bases at J, with 18 bases between. The CDR3 loop reads CSARDGRLERGYF. CDR3 DNA sequence: TGCAGTGCTAGAGATGGGCGACTCGAGCGAGGGTATTTT.

This clonotype appeared many times. The V and J genes are TRBV11-2 and TRBJ2-5; D is perhaps TRBD1 or TRBD2 (5 bases each). Germline lookup yields CDR1 SGHAT and CDR2 FQNNGV. CDR3 size: 13 residues. Trimming shortened V by 0 bases and J by 9 bases, and 11 bases separated the two germline ends. The CDR3 region is CASSLDRDRAQYF. As DNA, the CDR3 is TGTGCCAGCAGCTTAGATCGGGACCGGGCCCAGTACTTC.

CDR3 coding DNA: TGTGCCAGCAGCCAACCGGGACTAGCGGGTCGCACGCAGTATTTT. Amino acids: CASSQPGLAGRTQYF. The rearrangement uses TRBV7-9 and TRBJ2-3; TRBD2 agrees at 12 bases. The CDR3 is made up of 15 amino acids. V was clipped by 5 bases and J by 9 bases; unmatched bases: 9. Per germline, CDR1 SEHNR and CDR2 FQNEAQ (reference sequence).

This clonotype was counted at least ten times. The CDR3 region is CAWSVGYTIYF. DNA for the CDR3: TGTGCCTGGAGTGTAGGGTACACCATATATTTT. The gene calls are TRBV30 and TRBJ1-3; no clear D gene. The CDR3 runs 11 residues. CDR1 and CDR2 (germline): GTSNPN, SVGIG (reference sequence). The V gene lost 0 bases and the J gene lost 8 bases, with 5 bases spanning the gap.

This clonotype appeared many times. The rearrangement links TRBV9 to TRBJ2-3; D may be TRBD2 (6 bases). The CDR3 loop spans 16 amino acids. Germline-derived CDR1 and CDR2 are SGDLS and YYNGEE. Trimming took off 1 base at V and 0 bases at J, with 12 bases between the two ends. CDR3: CASSVPAGTSTDTQYF. The DNA of the CDR3 is TGTGCCAGCAGCGTACCAGCGGGCACTAGCACAGATACGCAGTATTTT.

This clonotype was seen repeatedly, ten times or more. The rearrangement links TRBV4-2 to TRBJ2-3; D unclear. The CDR3 consists of 14 residues. V was cut by 0 bases and J by 4 bases, with 8 bases left in between. Germline CDR1 reads LGHNA; CDR2 reads YNFKEQ. CDR3 bases: TGTGCCAGCAGCCAAGATCGTAAGGCAGATACGCAGTATTTT. Its translation: CASSQDRKADTQYF.

Details on this clonotype: A much larger clone differs from this one at a single base, so this may be a read error. The DNA of the CDR3 is TGTACCAGTGCGGACCTTAATCAGCCCCAGCATTTT. Protein: CTSADLNQPQHF. V gene TRBV19 combines with J gene TRBJ1-5; no clear D gene. Germline V gene data show CDR1 as LNHDA and CDR2 as SQIVND (reference sequence). The length of the CDR3 is 12 residues.

This clonotype was seen at least ten times. The rearrangement uses TRBV29-1 and TRBJ1-2, with D possibly TRBD1 on 5 matching bases. Germline values: CDR1 SQVTM, CDR2 ANQGSEA. Trimming removed 7 bases at V and 6 bases at J, with 18 bases between. The CDR3 runs 13 residues. This chain's CDR3 is CSAARGVADGYTF. The CDR3 coding sequence is TGCAGCGCTGCTAGGGGAGTAGCGGATGGCTACACCTTC.

In DNA, the CDR3 is TGCAGTGCTAGCTGGACTAGCGGGAGGGACAATGAGCAGTTCTTC. It encodes CSASWTSGRDNEQFF. This chain uses TRBV20-1 with TRBJ2-1, with 15 nucleotides matching TRBD2. The V and J ends lost 3 bases and 5 bases, in that order; junction bases with no gene match: 2. This CDR3 spans 15 amino acids. Germline values: CDR1 DFQATT, CDR2 SNEGSKA (reference sequence).

This clonotype was recorded a few times. The CDR3 reads CASRSGGQGGSGGYTF. CDR3 DNA sequence: TGTGCCAGCAGAAGCGGGGGACAGGGAGGGTCTGGGGGCTACACCTTC. This chain uses TRBV6-1 with TRBJ1-2; TRBD1 matches 9 bases. The CDR3 totals 16 residues. Unmatched junction bases numbered 16, after V lost 6 bases and J lost 8 bases. The germline V gene encodes CDR1 MNHNS and CDR2 SASEGT.

There are many counts of this clonotype. The gene calls are TRBV29-1 and TRBJ2-1; 10 bases are shared with TRBD2. Germline CDR1 is SQVTM and CDR2 is ANQGSEA. The CDR3 sequence is 16 residues long. V lost 6 bases to trimming and J lost 7 bases; unmatched junction nucleotides: 15. As DNA, the CDR3 is TGCAGCGTGCGCGAGGGAGCGGGAGGGCCGGGGAATGAGCAGTTCTTC. This sequence encodes CSVREGAGGPGNEQFF.

This clonotype was observed at least ten times. The V and J genes are TRBV3-1 and TRBJ2-2; 7 positions match TRBD1. The CDR3 has 21 residues. CDR1 is LGHDT and CDR2 is YNNKEL in the germline V gene (reference sequence). The junction had 16 bases not matched to a gene; V was cut back by 0 bases and J by 0 bases. DNA of the CDR3: TGTGCCAGCAGCCAAGAAAAGGGGTTCGGGACAGAACTTTCGAACACCGGGGAGCTGTTTTTT. Translating it yields CASSQEKGFGTELSNTGELFF.